A single sample gave rise to the 6 T cell receptor beta chains below, sequenced in a study of blood T cell repertoires in COVID-19. Only in-frame clones appear in the TCRdb table, and some are missing; sequencing was by immunoSEQ multiplex PCR. The sample records around 150,000 clones, around four fifths being singletons. The sequenced sample consisted of PBMCs or T cells enriched from blood (not recorded which). These receptor sequences come from a man between 65 and 85 years old who had been exposed to COVID-19.

The chain has TRBV9 and TRBJ2-7; 8 nucleotides agree with TRBD2. The V and J ends lost 0 bases and 1 base, in that order; junction bases with no gene match: 6. CDR1 SGDLS and CDR2 YYNGEE come from the germline V gene. The CDR3 length is 16 residues. CDR3 region: CASSVASTSGSYEQYF. DNA of the CDR3: TGTGCCAGCAGCGTAGCTTCAACTAGCGGTTCCTACGAGCAGTACTTC.

The chain carries TRBV11-3 and TRBJ2-7; D uncertain. Trimming cost V 0 bases and J 7 bases, with 10 bases left between them. Germline CDR1 and CDR2: SGHNT and YENEEA. This CDR3 has 13 amino acids. The CDR3 coding sequence is TGTGCCAGCAGCTTAGATGTTCTTACTGAGCAGTACTTC. Amino acid sequence: CASSLDVLTEQYF.

The chain joins TRBV5-1 to TRBJ1-6; the match to TRBD1 covers 7 bases. After removal of 0 bases from V and 9 bases from J, the junction contained 6 bases not matched to a gene. The CDR3 is 15 residues long. From germline, CDR1 is SGHRS and CDR2 YFSETQ. The chain's CDR3 is CASSLGGTEGSPLHF. The CDR3 DNA is TGCGCCAGCAGCTTGGGCGGGACAGAGGGTTCACCCCTCCACTTT.

The rearrangement links TRBV18 to TRBJ1-2; a weak D match, TRBD1 (5 bases). The CDR3 runs to 15 residues. Per the germline V gene, CDR1 is KGHSH and CDR2 is LQKENI. Trimming removed 2 bases from V and 7 bases from J, with 17 bases in between. CDR3 residues: CASSPGAQDPGGYTF. As DNA, the CDR3 is TGTGCCAGCTCACCAGGGGCCCAGGACCCCGGTGGCTACACCTTC.

The genes are TRBV19 and TRBJ1-5, with 8 nucleotides matching TRBD1. The junction had 14 bases not matched to a gene; V was cut back by 10 bases and J by 6 bases. The CDR3 spans 15 residues. Germline assignment: CDR1 LNHDA and CDR2 SQIVND (reference sequence). CDR3: CATTWGITGGQPQHF. The DNA of the CDR3 is TGTGCCACTACATGGGGGATAACAGGGGGTCAGCCCCAGCATTTT.

This clone has only one observation. The rearrangement links TRBV7-2 to TRBJ1-2, with D possibly matching TRBD1 (5 bases). Looked up from germline, CDR1 is SGHTA and CDR2 is FQGNSA. V was clipped by 1 base and J by 0 bases, with 9 bases between them. The CDR3 is 15 amino acids. CDR3 DNA: TGTGCCAGCAGCTTAGAGGGGAAGTCTAACTATGGCTACACCTTC. Its protein is CASSLEGKSNYGYTF.